The 20 T cell receptor beta chains in this list originate from one sample, sequenced in a study of cytomegalovirus exposure and HLA in healthy donors (dated by TCRdb to 2016 to 2017). Libraries came from the immunoSEQ multiplex PCR assay. For the multiplex PCR, a mixture combining 60 forward primers for TCR Vbeta segments and 13 reverse primers for TCR Jbeta segments was used. TCRdb stores this immuneACCESS table with in-frame sequences only. Part of the clones is absent; in the studies checked, under half of the shortfall reflects unresolved V genes, and no reason is known for the rest. The sample table holds about 170,000 clones. The top ten constitute approximately 0.72% of the sample. Sequenced input: PBMCs. Source of these receptors: a woman between 18 and 30 years old in good health and CMV-seropositive.

The V and J genes are TRBV11-3 and TRBJ1-1; D gene unclear. There are 14 residues in the CDR3. The germline CDR1 and CDR2 sequences are SGHNT and YENEEA. The V gene lost 1 base and the J gene lost 3 bases, with 9 bases spanning the gap. The CDR3: CASSLGGYDTEAFF. CDR3 sequence (DNA): TGTGCCAGCAGCTTAGGAGGATATGACACTGAAGCTTTCTTT.

This sequence joins TRBV11-2 and TRBJ1-4; D gene unclear. This CDR3 region has 13 residues. The germline V and J ends were trimmed by 2 bases and 4 bases, with 5 bases remaining between them. Germline CDR1 reads SGHAT; CDR2 reads FQNNGV. The CDR3 sequence: CASSLSHNEKLFF. DNA for the CDR3: TGTGCCAGCAGCTTATCCCATAATGAAAAACTGTTTTTT.

The gene calls are TRBV7-8 and TRBJ1-2; tentatively, D is TRBD1 (6 bases). Germline V gene data show CDR1 as SGHVS and CDR2 as FQNEAQ. The CDR3 has 15 amino acids. Trimming pared 5 bases from V and 6 bases from J, leaving 19 bases between. The CDR3, as DNA: TGTGCCAGCAGCGACCGTCGGGGGGCAATGGATGGCTACACCTTC. The encoded protein is CASSDRRGAMDGYTF.

The genes are TRBV4-1 and TRBJ2-7; 11 positions agree with TRBD2. The CDR3 is 17 residues long. CDR1 and CDR2 from the germline V gene are MGHRA and YSYEKL. The trim removed 0 bases at V and 4 bases at J, leaving 8 bases unmatched. For the CDR3, the DNA is TGCGCCAGCAGCCAAGAAGTCGAGACTAGCGGGACATACGAGCAGTACTTC. It translates to CASSQEVETSGTYEQYF.

The rearrangement joins TRBV29-1 to TRBJ1-3; D gene uncertain. Germline CDR1 and CDR2: SQVTM and ANQGSEA. Trimming cost V 6 bases and J 4 bases, with 10 bases left between them. The CDR3 is 12 amino acids. The CDR3 DNA is TGCAGCGTGACGGGGTTCGGAAACACCATATATTTT. Encoded protein: CSVTGFGNTIYF.

The chain links TRBV4-3 to TRBJ1-2; possibly TRBD1 for D (6 bases). Per germline, CDR1 LGHNA and CDR2 YSLEER. The CDR3 runs to 17 residues. The germline V and J ends were trimmed by 1 base and 6 bases, with 21 bases remaining between them. CDR3 DNA sequence: TGCGCCAGCAGCCAAGTGTTTCGGGGCGGGAGGGGGGATGGCTACACCTTC. Protein: CASSQVFRGGRGDGYTF.

DNA of the CDR3: TGTGCCAGCAGCCGGGAACTTACAACTAATGAAAAACTGTTTTTT. This translates into CASSRELTTNEKLFF. The rearrangement uses TRBV5-6 and TRBJ1-4; D gene unclear. Trimming left V 4 bases short and J 0 bases short, with 10 bases between. Germline CDR1 is SGHDT and CDR2 is YYEEEE. The CDR3 sequence is 15 residues long. Drawing the rest from reference TRBV5-6 and TRBJ1-4, the complete variable domain is DAGVTQSPTHLIKTRGQQVTLRCSPKSGHDTVSWYQQALGQGPQFIFQYYEEEERQRGNFPDRFSGHQFPNYSSELNVNALLLGDSALYLCASSRELTTNEKLFFGSGTQLSVL.

The chain couples TRBV6-1 to TRBJ1-1; perhaps TRBD1 as D (6 bases). The V end was cut by 5 bases, the J end by 6 bases, with 16 bases between. The CDR3 sequence is 14 residues long. Germline V CDR1 and CDR2: MNHNS, SASEGT. The CDR3 nucleotides read TGTGCCAGCAGTCTTCGTGGACAGAGAGCTGAAGCTTTCTTT. It translates to CASSLRGQRAEAFF.

The rearrangement joins TRBV10-3 to TRBJ2-7, with 14 bases matching TRBD2. The CDR3 covers 15 residues. Germline V CDR1 and CDR2: ENHRY, SYGVKD. Unmatched junction bases numbered 3, after V lost 4 bases and J lost 4 bases. CDR3 sequence reads: CAISVGLAGEYEQYF. The CDR3 DNA sequence: TGTGCCATCAGTGTGGGACTAGCGGGAGAATACGAGCAGTACTTC.

The rearrangement links TRBV11-3 to TRBJ1-1; TRBD1 aligns across 10 bases. Germline CDR1 SGHNT, CDR2 YENEEA. V shed 5 bases and J 0 bases; nucleotides not matched to a gene: 6. The CDR3 covers 16 residues. CDR3 in DNA: TGTGCCAGCAGCCCGAGGACAGGGGGATTGAACACTGAAGCTTTCTTT. Amino acids: CASSPRTGGLNTEAFF.

Worth noting for this clone: Other DNA sequences within the sample encode an identical CDR3. V and J are TRBV6-5 and TRBJ2-7; TRBD2 matches 7 bases. The germline gives CDR1 MNHEY, CDR2 SVGAGI. V trimming: 2 bases; J trimming: 4 bases; junction bases outside the gene matches: 5. The CDR3 spans 14 residues. CDR3 nucleotides: TGTGCCAGCAGTTACGGGACCGGGGGGTACGAGCAGTACTTC. It translates to CASSYGTGGYEQYF.

This rearrangement joins TRBV6-5 to TRBJ1-2, with TRBD1 as a possible D gene (6 bases). Germline V gene data show CDR1 as MNHEY and CDR2 as SVGAGI. The CDR3 is made up of 16 amino acids. V shed 2 bases and J shed 1 base, with 14 bases lying between them. The CDR3 coding sequence is TGTGCCAGCAGTTACGATCTACAGGGAGATAACTATGGCTACACCTTC. Translated: CASSYDLQGDNYGYTF.

This chain links TRBV10-2 with TRBJ2-5; 12 positions match TRBD2. The CDR3 sequence is 15 residues long. After removal of 6 bases from V and 4 bases from J, the junction contained 6 bases not matched to a gene. Germline assignment: CDR1 WSHSY and CDR2 SAAADI. CDR3 DNA: TGCGCCAGCAGCCTTATGACTAGCGGGAGAGAGACCCAGTACTTC. Its translation is CASSLMTSGRETQYF.

The rearrangement joins TRBV4-3 to TRBJ2-1; no definite D call. The length of the CDR3 is 15 residues. Germline CDR1 reads LGHNA; CDR2 reads YSLEER. V was clipped by 0 bases and J by 4 bases, with 10 bases between them. The chain's CDR3 is CASSQDRKTYNEQFF. CDR3 DNA: TGCGCCAGCAGCCAAGATCGTAAGACTTACAATGAGCAGTTCTTC.

The chain carries TRBV14 and TRBJ2-7, with D possibly matching TRBD1 (6 bases). Germline V gene sequence: CDR1 SGHDN, CDR2 FVKESK. Trimming cost V 4 bases and J 0 bases, with 13 bases left between them. This CDR3 has 15 residues. This chain's CDR3 is CASSPIDRLSYEQYF. The CDR3 bases are TGTGCCAGCAGCCCCATTGACAGGCTCTCCTACGAGCAGTACTTC. Full variable domain (outside the CDR3, taken from reference TRBV14 and TRBJ2-7): EAGVTQFPSHSVIEKGQTVTLRCDPISGHDNLYWYRRVMGKEIKFLLHFVKESKQDESGMPNNRFLAERTGGTYSTLKVQPAELEDSGVYFCASSPIDRLSYEQYFGPGTRLTVT.

V gene TRBV6-5 combines with J gene TRBJ2-1; 11 bases match TRBD2. Germline CDR1 reads MNHEY; CDR2 reads SVGAGI. The CDR3 covers 15 residues. The junction had 3 bases not matched to a gene; V was cut back by 2 bases and J by 6 bases. CDR3 region: CASSYTSGGGNEQFF. CDR3 DNA: TGTGCCAGCAGTTACACTAGCGGGGGCGGCAATGAGCAGTTCTTC.

This chain links TRBV9 with TRBJ2-1, with TRBD2 identical over 16 bases. The CDR3 has 16 residues. CDR1 and CDR2 from the germline V gene are SGDLS and YYNGEE. Trimming cost V 0 bases and J 10 bases; bases outside gene matches: 4. Here the CDR3 DNA reads TGTGCCAGCAGCGTAGCCGGGACTAGCGGGGGGGCAGAGCAGTTCTTC. Residues: CASSVAGTSGGAEQFF.

The J gene is TRBJ2-1, the V gene TRBV19; D not certain. The CDR3 length is 16 residues. The V gene's germline CDR1 is LNHDA and CDR2 SQIVND (reference sequence). Deletions cut 0 bases from V and 0 bases from J, with 9 bases between. The CDR3 sequence: CASSIEASSSYNEQFF. The CDR3, as DNA: TGTGCCAGTAGTATAGAAGCCTCGAGCTCCTACAATGAGCAGTTCTTC.

The rearrangement uses TRBV2 and TRBJ2-7, with D unresolved. From germline, CDR1 is SNHLY and CDR2 FYNNEI. V lost 3 bases and J 0 bases, leaving 9 bases between the germline ends. CDR3 length: 14 amino acids. This chain's CDR3 is CASSDDPSSYEQYF. As DNA, the CDR3 is TGTGCCAGCAGTGACGACCCTAGCTCCTACGAGCAGTACTTC.

The chain carries TRBV30 and TRBJ1-1; 7 bases fit TRBD1. The CDR3 sequence is 13 residues long. Germline assignment: CDR1 GTSNPN and CDR2 SVGIG (reference sequence). J was trimmed by 3 bases and V by 8 bases; bases with no gene match: 9. The CDR3 here is CATNRDSYTEAFF. In DNA, the CDR3 is TGTGCCACAAACCGGGACAGTTACACTGAAGCTTTCTTT.